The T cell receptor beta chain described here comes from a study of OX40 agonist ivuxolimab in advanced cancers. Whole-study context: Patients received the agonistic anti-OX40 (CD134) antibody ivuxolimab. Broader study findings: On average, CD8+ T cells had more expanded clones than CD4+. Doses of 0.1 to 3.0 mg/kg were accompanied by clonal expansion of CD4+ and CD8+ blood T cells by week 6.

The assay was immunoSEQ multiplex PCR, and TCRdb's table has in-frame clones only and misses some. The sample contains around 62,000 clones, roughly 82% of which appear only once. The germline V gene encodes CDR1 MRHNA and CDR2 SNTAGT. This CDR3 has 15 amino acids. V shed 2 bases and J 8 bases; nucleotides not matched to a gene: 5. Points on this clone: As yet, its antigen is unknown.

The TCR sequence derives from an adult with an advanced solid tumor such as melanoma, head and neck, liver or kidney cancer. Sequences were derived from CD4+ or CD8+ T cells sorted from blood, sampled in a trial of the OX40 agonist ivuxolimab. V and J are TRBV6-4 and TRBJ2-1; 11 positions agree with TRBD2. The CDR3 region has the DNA TGTGCCAGCAGTGACACTAGCGGGAGCGCCCATGAGCAGTTCTTC. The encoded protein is CASSDTSGSAHEQFF.